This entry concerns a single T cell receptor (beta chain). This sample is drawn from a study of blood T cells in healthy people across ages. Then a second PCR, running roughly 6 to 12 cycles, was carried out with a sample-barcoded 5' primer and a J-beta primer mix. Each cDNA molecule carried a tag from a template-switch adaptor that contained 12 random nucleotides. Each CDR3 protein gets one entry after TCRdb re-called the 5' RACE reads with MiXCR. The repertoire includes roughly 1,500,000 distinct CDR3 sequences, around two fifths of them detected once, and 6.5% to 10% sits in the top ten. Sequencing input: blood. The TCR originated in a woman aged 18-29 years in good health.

In DNA, the CDR3 is TGTGCCAGCAGCTTAGTGCTGTGGGGGGAGAGTTACAGGCCTGGGGCCAACGTCCTGACTTTC. Its protein product is CASSLVLWGESYRPGANVLTF. J is TRBJ2-6 and V is TRBV13; tentative D call: TRBD2 (6 bases). This CDR3 contains 21 residues. V dropped 1 base and J dropped 2 bases, with 24 bases sitting between them. CDR1 PRHDT and CDR2 FYEKMQ come from the germline V gene (reference sequence).